The 21 T cell receptor beta chains listed next were all sequenced from one sample in a study of T cell responses to AZD1222 COVID-19 vaccine (dated by TCRdb to about 2021). The time point label on this specimen signifies: about 28 days (+/-7) after the second vaccine dose. The library was obtained by the immunoSEQ multiplex PCR assay. The source is immuneACCESS, and TCRdb retained only in-frame sequences with V and J called. Part of the clones is not carried over; for the studies checked, unresolved V genes explain less than half of this, and the remainder is unexplained. The sample contains tens of thousands of clones, 89% of them found a single time. About 14% of the sample rests with the top ten. The material sequenced was peripheral blood, taken 28 days after the second AZD1222 dose. All receptors derive from an adult who received the AZD1222 COVID-19 vaccine.

This clone was seen just once. The chain recombines TRBV30 with TRBJ1-3; TRBD1 is a possible D gene (5 bases). Germline-derived CDR1 and CDR2 are GTSNPN and SVGIG (reference sequence). Trimming left V 2 bases short and J 2 bases short, with 10 bases between. The CDR3 covers 14 residues. The CDR3 DNA follows: TGTGCCTGGAGTTGGGGGGGGACTGGAAACACCATATATTTT. It encodes CAWSWGGTGNTIYF.

The chain joins TRBV24-1 to TRBJ1-2; weak D call: TRBD1 (5 bases). From germline, CDR1 is KGHDR and CDR2 SFDVKD. The V end lost 4 bases, the J end lost 4 bases, and 18 bases lay between the germline ends. The CDR3 consists of 16 residues. The CDR3 reads CATSDSTDWGPYGYTF. The CDR3 DNA reads TGTGCCACCAGTGACTCTACAGATTGGGGACCCTATGGCTACACCTTC.

V gene TRBV11-3 combines with J gene TRBJ2-1; 8 bases line up with TRBD2. CDR3 size: 16 residues. V was pared by 5 bases and J by 1 base, with 7 bases of the junction left unmatched. Germline V CDR1 and CDR2: SGHNT, YENEEA. The CDR3 spells CASSPYSGKSYNEQFF. CDR3 DNA sequence: TGTGCCAGCAGCCCCTATAGCGGGAAGTCCTACAATGAGCAGTTCTTC.

This chain uses TRBV5-4 with TRBJ2-7; TRBD2 might be the D (5 bases). The CDR3 runs to 13 residues. The V end was cut by 9 bases, the J end by 6 bases, with 19 bases between. Germline loops: CDR1 SGHNT, CDR2 YYREEE (reference sequence). CDR3 sequence reads: CATQAPGLGEQYF. Written as DNA, the CDR3 is TGTGCCACCCAAGCCCCGGGATTAGGCGAGCAGTACTTC.

CDR3 protein: CASSHRNRLTGGYTF. As DNA, the CDR3 is TGTGCCAGCAGTCATAGGAACAGGCTCACGGGTGGCTACACCTTC. The chain uses TRBV16 and TRBJ1-2; perhaps TRBD1 as D (5 bases). This CDR3 comprises 15 residues. Germline V gene data show CDR1 as KGHSY and CDR2 as FQNENV. Between the trimmed V and J ends, which lost 6 bases and 7 bases, there was a span of 21 bases.

This clone came up a few times. The chain uses TRBV25-1 and TRBJ2-4, with D unclear. Trimming stripped 1 base from V and 7 bases from J, with 17 bases between. The CDR3 is made up of 16 amino acids. The germline gives CDR1 MGHDK, CDR2 SYGVNS. The CDR3 is CASSELRMGNENIQYF. The CDR3 nucleotides are TGTGCCAGCAGTGAATTGAGGATGGGAAATGAGAACATTCAGTACTTC.

The chain employs TRBV6-5 and TRBJ2-5, with D perhaps given as TRBD1 or TRBD2 (5 bases each). The V gene's germline CDR1 is MNHEY and CDR2 SVGAGI. Trimming cost V 6 bases and J 0 bases, with 14 bases left between them. The CDR3 loop spans 15 amino acids. The CDR3 DNA follows: TGTGCCAGCAGGTCGGGACCCGCGTACCAAGAGACCCAGTACTTC. Protein product: CASRSGPAYQETQYF.

The chain is built from TRBV6-4 and TRBJ1-5, with D maybe TRBD1 (5 bases). The CDR3 length is 14 residues. Trimming took 5 bases from V and 6 from J, leaving 14 bases between them. Germline loops: CDR1 MRHNA, CDR2 SNTAGT. CDR3 loop: CASSRAQGSQPQHF. The CDR3 bases are TGTGCCAGCAGTAGAGCCCAGGGCAGTCAGCCCCAGCATTTT.

V gene TRBV19 combines with J gene TRBJ2-2, with D possibly being TRBD2 (5 bases). Trimming removed 4 bases at V and 2 bases at J, with 11 bases between. CDR1 is LNHDA and CDR2 is SQIVND in the germline V gene (reference sequence). The CDR3 contains 15 residues. This CDR3 reads CASSKGARNTGELFF. In DNA form, the CDR3 reads TGTGCCAGTAGTAAGGGAGCTCGTAACACCGGGGAGCTGTTTTTT. The variable domain in full, with the rest retrieved from reference TRBV19 and TRBJ2-2, is DGGITQSPKYLFRKEGQNVTLSCEQNLNHDAMYWYRQDPGQGLRLIYYSQIVNDFQKGDIAEGYSVSREKKESFPLTVTSAQKNPTAFYLCASSKGARNTGELFFGEGSRLTVL.

V gene TRBV25-1 combines with J gene TRBJ2-5; D is perhaps TRBD2 (6 bases). The germline V and J ends were trimmed by 5 bases and 4 bases, with 17 bases remaining between them. Germline assignment: CDR1 MGHDK and CDR2 SYGVNS. This CDR3 region has 15 residues. This chain's CDR3 is CASSWQAGRLETQYF. The CDR3 coding sequence is TGTGCCAGCAGTTGGCAGGCGGGAAGGTTAGAGACCCAGTACTTC.

This chain joins TRBV7-9 and TRBJ1-1; D gene ambiguous. This CDR3 is built from 11 residues. With 1 base removed from V and 7 bases from J, the gap between germline ends came to 4 bases. Germline-derived CDR1 and CDR2 are SEHNR and FQNEAQ (reference sequence). In DNA, the CDR3 is TGTGCCAGCAGCTTAGACTTTGAAGCTTTCTTT. It encodes CASSLDFEAFF. Full variable domain (rest looked up from reference TRBV7-9 and TRBJ1-1): DTGVSQNPRHKITKRGQNVTFRCDPISEHNRLYWYRQTLGQGPEFLTYFQNEAQLEKSRLLSDRFSAERPKGSFSTLEIQRTEQGDSAMYLCASSLDFEAFFGQGTRLTVV.

V gene TRBV2 combines with J gene TRBJ1-5; D remains unclear. Trimming pared 6 bases from V and 6 bases from J, leaving 9 bases between. The CDR3 extends over 12 amino acids. CDR1 SNHLY and CDR2 FYNNEI come from the germline V gene. The CDR3 sequence: CASREGSQPQHF. DNA of the CDR3: TGTGCCAGCAGAGAGGGTAGTCAGCCCCAGCATTTT.

The chain is built from TRBV2 and TRBJ1-1, with unresolved D. CDR1 and CDR2 from the germline V gene are SNHLY and FYNNEI. This CDR3 has 13 amino acids. V lost 4 bases and J lost 0, with 6 bases in between. The CDR3 loop is CASSGLVNTEAFF. The CDR3 DNA sequence: TGTGCCAGCAGTGGGTTGGTGAACACTGAAGCTTTCTTT.

The CDR3 loop is CATSSLEERHGYTF. The CDR3 DNA sequence: TGTGCCACCAGCAGCCTGGAAGAACGGCATGGCTACACCTTC. V gene TRBV15 combines with J gene TRBJ1-2; D gene ambiguous. Looked up from germline, CDR1 is LNHNV and CDR2 is YYDKDF (reference sequence). V lost 3 bases and J 6 bases, leaving 14 bases between the germline ends. The CDR3 is 14 amino acids.

This chain joins TRBV19 and TRBJ2-1; TRBD1 matches at 10 bases. Germline values: CDR1 LNHDA, CDR2 SQIVND (reference sequence). The trim removed 5 bases at V and 4 bases at J, leaving 2 bases unmatched. The CDR3 runs 14 residues. CDR3 DNA: TGTGCCAGTAGTCCGGACAGGGGGTACAATGAGCAGTTCTTC. Amino acid sequence: CASSPDRGYNEQFF.

V is TRBV9 and J is TRBJ2-2, with 11 bases that match TRBD2. This CDR3 is built from 15 residues. Germline values: CDR1 SGDLS, CDR2 YYNGEE. Losses at the gene ends were 1 base for V and 7 bases for J; bases not matched to a gene: 3. The CDR3 DNA sequence: TGTGCCAGCAGCGTAATTAGCGGGAGGGTCGGGGAGCTGTTTTTT. Protein: CASSVISGRVGELFF.

This chain uses TRBV11-2 with TRBJ1-2; D perhaps matches TRBD1 (5 bases). CDR1 and CDR2 from the germline V gene are SGHAT and FQNNGV. V lost 1 base and J lost 8, with 14 bases in between. This CDR3 has 14 residues. DNA for the CDR3: TGTGCCAGCAGCTTAGCAGGCGGGACCGACGGCTACACCTTC. It yields the protein CASSLAGGTDGYTF.

V is TRBV10-2 and J is TRBJ1-2; 7 nucleotides agree with TRBD1. The CDR3 is 16 amino acids. V lost 2 bases and J lost 0; bases outside the gene matches: 6. Germline loops: CDR1 WSHSY, CDR2 SAAADI. The CDR3 DNA follows: TGCGCCAGCAGTGAGAATCCAGACAGGGCTAACTATGGCTACACCTTC. Its protein product is CASSENPDRANYGYTF.

This clone has a single count. The gene calls are TRBV7-8 and TRBJ1-5; D gene unclear. Looked up from germline, CDR1 is SGHVS and CDR2 is FQNEAQ. This CDR3 is built from 14 residues. V shed 5 bases and J shed 6 bases, with 14 bases lying between them. CDR3 DNA sequence: TGTGCCAGCAGCCCCTCGTCGGTCGGTCAGCCCCAGCATTTT. It codes for CASSPSSVGQPQHF.

A single count supports this clone. The gene calls are TRBV3-1 (or the pseudogene TRBV3-2) and TRBJ2-7; D not certain. The germline V gene has CDR1 LGHDT and CDR2 YNNKEL (reference sequence). The CDR3 extends over 12 amino acids. Trimming cost V 3 bases and J 7 bases, with 10 bases left between them. CDR3 nucleotides: TGTGCCAGCAGCCATCGAGTCGGAGAGCAGTACTTC. Its translation: CASSHRVGEQYF.

V usage is TRBV15 and J usage is TRBJ1-4; 7 nucleotides match TRBD1. The CDR3 sequence is 15 residues long. After removal of 0 bases from V and 4 bases from J, the junction contained 2 bases not matched to a gene. CDR1 and CDR2 (germline): LNHNV, YYDKDF (reference sequence). CDR3 DNA sequence: TGTGCCACCAGCAGAGACAGGGGGAATAATGAAAAACTGTTTTTT. Protein product: CATSRDRGNNEKLFF. Full variable domain (outside the CDR3, taken from reference TRBV15 and TRBJ1-4): DAMVIQNPRYQVTQFGKPVTLSCSQTLNHNVMYWYQQKSSQAPKLLFHYYDKDFNNEADTPDNFQSRRPNTSFCFLDIRSPGLGDTAMYLCATSRDRGNNEKLFFGSGTQLSVL.